The clone carrying this TCR beta chain was observed a few times. What it binds is not known. The data originate from a study of blood T cells in healthy people across ages. Whole-study findings and limits: CMV status of donors was not determined, possibly confounding expanded clonotype changes.

A J-beta primer mix and a sample-barcoded 5' primer were used in a second PCR of about 7 to 12 cycles. TCRdb called the 5' RACE reads again in MiXCR, with one record for every CDR3 protein. Altogether over 600,000 distinct CDR3 sequences are present, about 21% being singletons, with the ten largest covering roughly 3.4%. The CDR3 contains 13 residues. V shed 3 bases and J shed 5 bases, with 11 bases lying between them. Germline assignment: CDR1 DFQATT and CDR2 SNEGSKA (reference sequence). Source material: blood. The clonotype originates from a man between 65 and 85 years old in good health. The chain employs TRBV20-1 and TRBJ2-1; TRBD2 is a possible D gene (5 bases). The CDR3 bases are TGCAGTGCTAGCCGGACTGTTAACAATGAGCAGTTCTTC. This translates into CSASRTVNNEQFF.